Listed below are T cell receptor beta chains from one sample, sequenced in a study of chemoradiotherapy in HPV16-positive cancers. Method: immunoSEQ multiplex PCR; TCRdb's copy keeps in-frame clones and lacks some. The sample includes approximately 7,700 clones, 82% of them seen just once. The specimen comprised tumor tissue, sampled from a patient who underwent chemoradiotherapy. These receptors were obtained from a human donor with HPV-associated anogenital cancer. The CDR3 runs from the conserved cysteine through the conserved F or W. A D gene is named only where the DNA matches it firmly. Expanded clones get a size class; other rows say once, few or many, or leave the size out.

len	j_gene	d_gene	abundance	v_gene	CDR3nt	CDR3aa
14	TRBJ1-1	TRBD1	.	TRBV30	TGTGCCTGGATCCCTCGACAGGGGTGGACTGAAGCTTTCTTT	CAWIPRQGWTEAFF
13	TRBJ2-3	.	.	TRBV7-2	TGTGCCAGCAGCGAGCGTATCAGAGATACGCAGTATTTT	CASSERIRDTQYF
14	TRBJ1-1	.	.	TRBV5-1	TGCGCCAGCAGCTTGTGGGAGGACAGACTTGAAGCTTTCTTT	CASSLWEDRLEAFF
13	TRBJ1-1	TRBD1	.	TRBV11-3	TGTGCCAGCAGGACAGGGAGGAACACTGAAGCTTTCTTT	CASRTGRNTEAFF
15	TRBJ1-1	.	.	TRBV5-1	TGCGCCAGCAGCCGGGGGGGCTCAGGGGACACTGAAGCTTTCTTT	CASSRGGSGDTEAFF
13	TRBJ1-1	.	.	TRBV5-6	TGTGCCAGCAGCTTCGGGGATGCCACTGAAGCTTTCTTT	CASSFGDATEAFF
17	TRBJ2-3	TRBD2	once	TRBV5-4	TGTGCCAGCAGCAGCGGACTAGCGGGGCCCTACACAGATACGCAGTATTTT	CASSSGLAGPYTDTQYF
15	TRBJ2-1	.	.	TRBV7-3	TGTGCCAGCAGCTTAAAGCCTAGCGCCCTCAATGAGCAGTTCTTC	CASSLKPSALNEQFF
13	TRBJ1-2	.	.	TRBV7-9	TGTGCCAGCAGCTTTGACAGAAGTTATGGCTACACCTTC	CASSFDRSYGYTF
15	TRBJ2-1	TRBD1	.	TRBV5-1	TGCGCCAGCAGCTCCGGGACAGGGTTCAACAATGAGCAGTTCTTC	CASSSGTGFNNEQFF
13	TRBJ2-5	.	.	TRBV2	TGTGCCAGCAGCGGAGGGGCCGGGGAGACCCAGTACTTC	CASSGGAGETQYF
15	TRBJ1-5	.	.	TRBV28	TGTGCCAGCAGTTCTTCTCGGGTGTTGAGTCAGCCCCAGCATTTT	CASSSSRVLSQPQHF
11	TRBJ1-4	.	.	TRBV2	TGTGCCAGCAGTGAATTCGAAAAACTGTTTTTT	CASSEFEKLFF
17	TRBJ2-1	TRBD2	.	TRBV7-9	TGTGCCAGCAGCTCTCGTACCGGGACTAGCGGGCTCTATGAGCAGTTCTTC	CASSSRTGTSGLYEQFF
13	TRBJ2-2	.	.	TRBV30	TGTGCCTGGAGGGAGGGTTCCACCGGGGAGCTGTTTTTT	CAWREGSTGELFF
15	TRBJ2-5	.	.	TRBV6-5	TGTGCCAGCCAACAGCCGAGCTTCGGGGGAGAGACCCAGTACTTC	CASQQPSFGGETQYF
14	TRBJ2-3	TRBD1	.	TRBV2	TGTGCCGATAAGGAGGCAGGGGGCACCGATACGCAGTATTTT	CADKEAGGTDTQYF